This T cell receptor (beta chain) is drawn from a study of blood T cell repertoires in COVID-19. Whole-study context: Researchers got acute and convalescent COVID-19 samples from the United States, Italy and Spain. Sample material is recorded as cDNA or gDNA derived from T cells, B-cell-depleted T cells, or PBMCs.

As handled by the study authors: Estimates of nucleated cell counts were drawn from the amplification of reference gene primers. The method was immunoSEQ multiplex PCR; TCRdb's version includes in-frame clones alone and lacks a portion of them. The V and J calls and the clone size are those of that table, but D and trimming were determined from the DNA. The sample includes 35,000 to 45,000 clones, about 80% of them seen just once. V gave up 3 bases and J gave up 8 bases; unmatched junction bases: 12. The CDR3 sequence is 17 residues long. Germline lookup yields CDR1 LGHDT and CDR2 YNNKEL (reference sequence).

This chain links TRBV3-1 (or the pseudogene TRBV3-2) with TRBJ2-1, with 11 bases aligning to TRBD2. The sample comprised peripheral blood. The receptor was derived from a human donor in a cohort sampled during active COVID-19. This CDR3 is CASSHDSGRAGRYEQFF. The CDR3, as DNA: TGTGCCAGCAGCCATGATAGCGGGAGGGCCGGGAGGTATGAGCAGTTCTTC.